This T cell receptor (beta chain) was documented in a study of cytomegalovirus exposure and HLA in healthy donors. CDR1 is SGHDN and CDR2 is FVKESK in the germline V gene. This CDR3 comprises 14 residues. Primers: 60 Vbeta forward and 13 Jbeta reverse. Assay: immunoSEQ multiplex PCR; the TCRdb copy retains only in-frame clones and omits some. Among fewer than 150,000 clones, over 70% were seen once, and the ten largest hold approximately 5.1%. The chain has TRBV14 and TRBJ2-5, with D possibly matching TRBD1 (8 bases). The J call could be wrong; TRBJ2-7 is a better fit for the DNA end. Source material: PBMCs. The TCR comes from a male donor in good health and CMV-seronegative. The CDR3 protein is CASSLTGGAAEQYF. In nucleotides, the CDR3 is TGTGCCAGCAGCCTAACAGGGGGGGCAGCCGAGCAGTACTTC.